These T cell receptor beta chains were read from a single sample in a study of T cells in Graves' hyperthyroidism and ophthalmopathy. TCRdb re-analysed the multiplex PCR reads in MiXCR, keeping a single row per CDR3 protein. The sample holds 380,000 or so distinct CDR3 sequences; 13% are singletons and the top ten take about 20%. The sequencing sample was made of blood. These receptors came from a man aged 30-40 years with Graves' hyperthyroidism that later progressed to Graves' ophthalmopathy. Each CDR3 is given with its conserved first and last residue. The order of the fields is clone size, J gene, V gene, D gene, CDR3 protein, CDR3 DNA. D genes are given only for firm matches. The size of a clone is reported for some rows only, either as once, few or many, or as a class for expanded clones.

many	TRBJ2-1	TRBV12-3/TRBV12-4	.	CASSPRGLGDEQFF	TGTGCCAGCAGTCCGCGAGGTCTTGGCGATGAGCAGTTCTTC
many	TRBJ1-2	TRBV15	TRBD1	CATSRPGQGYYGYTF	TGTGCCACCAGCAGGCCGGGACAGGGGTACTATGGCTACACCTTC
many	TRBJ2-7	TRBV10-3	TRBD1	CAISGGTDFSYEQYF	TGTGCCATCAGTGGTGGGACAGATTTCTCCTACGAGCAGTACTTC
.	TRBJ1-6	TRBV5-5	.	CATATVTDSPLHF	TGTGCCACCGCCACAGTTACGGATTCACCCCTCCACTTT
many	TRBJ2-5	TRBV2	.	CASMSQETQYF	TGTGCCAGCATGAGTCAAGAGACCCAGTACTTC
many	TRBJ2-7	TRBV30	.	CAWSEGSEQYF	TGTGCCTGGAGTGAGGGTTCCGAGCAGTACTTC
few	TRBJ1-6	TRBV5-5	.	CASSLGGWDNSPLHF	TGTGCCAGCAGCTTGGGGGGGTGGGATAATTCACCCCTCCACTTT
.	TRBJ1-5	TRBV20-1	.	CSARDGKASQPQHF	TGCAGTGCTAGAGATGGTAAAGCTAGTCAGCCCCAGCATTTT
.	TRBJ2-7	TRBV6-2/TRBV6-3	TRBD1	CASSYSLGTVTYEQYF	TGTGCCAGCAGTTACAGTCTCGGGACAGTTACCTACGAGCAGTACTTC
many	TRBJ2-7	TRBV20-1	.	CSARDQEAAYSYEQYF	TGCAGTGCTAGAGATCAAGAGGCAGCGTACTCCTACGAGCAGTACTTC
many	TRBJ2-3	TRBV12-3/TRBV12-4	.	CASSILTGTDTQYF	TGTGCCAGCAGTATCTTGACAGGAACAGATACGCAGTATTTT
few	TRBJ2-5	TRBV29-1	.	CSVRVYQETQYF	TGCAGCGTGAGAGTGTACCAAGAGACCCAGTACTTC